This T cell receptor (beta chain) derives from a study of blood T cell repertoires in COVID-19. For the study at large: The United States, Italy and Spain provided the acute and convalescent COVID-19 samples.

Per germline, CDR1 SGHAT and CDR2 FQDESV (reference sequence). CDR3 length: 14 residues. With 5 bases clipped from V and 4 bases from J, the junction kept 3 bases outside the gene matches. Original processing notes: Amplification with reference gene primers provided the estimates of nucleated cell counts. The protocol was immunoSEQ multiplex PCR, while the TCRdb copy is restricted to in-frame clones and leaves out a portion. The DNA was the basis for D and trimming; V, J and clone size are from that table. The data contain about 140,000 clones, 60% to 85% of them seen just once; the ten biggest clones take up approximately 4.5%.

This TCR was sampled from a woman aged 80 or over with active or convalescent COVID-19. Sample: peripheral blood. The chain links TRBV11-1 to TRBJ2-2; TRBD2 matches 8 bases. The CDR3 region is CASSTGRGTGELFF. CDR3 nucleotides: TGTGCCAGCAGCACCGGGAGGGGCACCGGGGAGCTGTTTTTT.